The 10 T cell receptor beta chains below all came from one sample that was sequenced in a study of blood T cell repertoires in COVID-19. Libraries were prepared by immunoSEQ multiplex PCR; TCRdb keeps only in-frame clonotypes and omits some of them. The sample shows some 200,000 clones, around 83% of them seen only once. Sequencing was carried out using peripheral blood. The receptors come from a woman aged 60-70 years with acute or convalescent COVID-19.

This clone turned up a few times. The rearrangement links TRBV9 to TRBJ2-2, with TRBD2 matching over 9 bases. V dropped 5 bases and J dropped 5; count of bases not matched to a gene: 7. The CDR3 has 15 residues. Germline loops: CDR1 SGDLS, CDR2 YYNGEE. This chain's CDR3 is CASRGGLAGTGELFF. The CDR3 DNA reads TGTGCCAGCAGAGGGGGACTAGCTGGAACCGGGGAGCTGTTTTTT.

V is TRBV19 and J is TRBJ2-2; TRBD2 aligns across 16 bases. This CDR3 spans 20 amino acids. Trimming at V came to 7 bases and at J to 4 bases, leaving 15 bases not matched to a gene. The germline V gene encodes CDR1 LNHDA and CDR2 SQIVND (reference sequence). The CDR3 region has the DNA TGTGCCAGTACCGACCCCCGGGGACTAGCGGGAGGGTTGGGCACCGGGGAGCTGTTTTTT. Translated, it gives CASTDPRGLAGGLGTGELFF.

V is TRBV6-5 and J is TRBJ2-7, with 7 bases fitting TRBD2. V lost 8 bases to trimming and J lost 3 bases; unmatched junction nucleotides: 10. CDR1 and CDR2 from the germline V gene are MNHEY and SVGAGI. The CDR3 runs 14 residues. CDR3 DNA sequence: TGTGCCAGCCACATAGCGGGCAACAACTACGAGCAGTACGTC. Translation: CASHIAGNNYEQYV.

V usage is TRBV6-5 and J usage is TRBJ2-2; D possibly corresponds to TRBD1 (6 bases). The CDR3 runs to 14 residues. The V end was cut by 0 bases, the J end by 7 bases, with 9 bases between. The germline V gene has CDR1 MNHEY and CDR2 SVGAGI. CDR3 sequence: CASSYSQGHGELFF. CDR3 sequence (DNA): TGTGCCAGCAGTTACTCGCAGGGACACGGGGAGCTGTTTTTT.

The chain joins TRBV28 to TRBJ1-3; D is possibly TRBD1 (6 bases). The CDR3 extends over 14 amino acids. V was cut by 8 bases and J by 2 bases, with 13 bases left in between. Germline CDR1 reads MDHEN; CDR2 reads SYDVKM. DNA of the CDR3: TGTGCCAGCTCCCAGGGGTGGGCTGGAAACACCATATATTTT. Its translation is CASSQGWAGNTIYF.

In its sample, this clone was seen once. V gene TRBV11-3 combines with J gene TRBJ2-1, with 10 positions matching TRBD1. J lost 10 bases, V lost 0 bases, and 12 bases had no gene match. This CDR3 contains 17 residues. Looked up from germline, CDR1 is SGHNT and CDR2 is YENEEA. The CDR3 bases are TGTGCCAGCAGCTTAGATAGTTGGGACAGGGGAGTCCTAGAGCAGTTCTTC. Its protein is CASSLDSWDRGVLEQFF.

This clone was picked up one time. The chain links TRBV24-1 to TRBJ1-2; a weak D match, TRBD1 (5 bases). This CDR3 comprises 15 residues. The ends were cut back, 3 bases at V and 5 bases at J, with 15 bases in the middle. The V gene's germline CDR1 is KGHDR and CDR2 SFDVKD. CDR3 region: CATSDPRQKPYGYTF. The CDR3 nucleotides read TGTGCCACCAGTGATCCGAGACAGAAGCCGTATGGCTACACCTTC.

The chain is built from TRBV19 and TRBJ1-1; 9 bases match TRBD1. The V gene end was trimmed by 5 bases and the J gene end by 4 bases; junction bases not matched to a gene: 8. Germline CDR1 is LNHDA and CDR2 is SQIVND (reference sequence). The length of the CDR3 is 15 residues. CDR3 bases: TGTGCCAGTAGTCGTCCCGGGACAGGGAGCACTGAAGCTTTCTTT. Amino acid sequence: CASSRPGTGSTEAFF.

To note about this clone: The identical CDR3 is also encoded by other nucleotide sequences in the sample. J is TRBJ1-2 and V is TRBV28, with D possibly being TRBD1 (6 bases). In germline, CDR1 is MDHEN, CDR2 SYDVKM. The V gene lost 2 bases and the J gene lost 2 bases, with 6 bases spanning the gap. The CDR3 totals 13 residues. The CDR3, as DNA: TGTGCCAGCAGTTTAACAGGGAACTATGGCTACACCTTC. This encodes CASSLTGNYGYTF.

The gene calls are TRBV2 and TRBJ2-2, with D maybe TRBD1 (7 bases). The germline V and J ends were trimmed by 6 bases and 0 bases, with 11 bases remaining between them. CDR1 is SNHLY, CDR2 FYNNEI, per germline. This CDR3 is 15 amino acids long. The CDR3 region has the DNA TGTGCCAGCAGGGGGGGACAGTCGAACACCGGGGAGCTGTTTTTT. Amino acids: CASRGGQSNTGELFF.